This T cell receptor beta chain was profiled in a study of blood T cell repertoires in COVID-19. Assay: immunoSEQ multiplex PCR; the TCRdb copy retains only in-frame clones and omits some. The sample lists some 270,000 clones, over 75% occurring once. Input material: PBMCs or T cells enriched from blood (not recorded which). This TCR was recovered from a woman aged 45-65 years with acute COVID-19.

The CDR3 DNA reads TGTGCCAGCAGTTACGGACTACATTCCACAGATACGCAGTATTTT. This encodes CASSYGLHSTDTQYF. The chain combines TRBV6-5 with TRBJ2-3; tentatively, D is TRBD2 (6 bases). The CDR3 contains 15 residues. CDR1 MNHEY and CDR2 SVGAGI come from the germline V gene. V gave up 2 bases and J gave up 2 bases, with 11 bases separating them.